This entry lists 17 T cell receptor beta chains sequenced from one sample in a study of OX40 agonist ivuxolimab in advanced cancers. To prepare the library, the immunoSEQ multiplex PCR assay was applied. Entries here come from immuneACCESS through TCRdb and include only in-frame sequences with V and J called. Some clones fail to appear in such tables; in the studies checked, an unresolved V gene covers under half of the shortfall, and the cause of the remainder is unknown. The sample has fewer than 25,000 clones on record, around four fifths of them singletons. The ten largest account for 36% of the sample. The source was CD4+ or CD8+ T cells sorted from blood, collected in a trial of the OX40 agonist ivuxolimab. The receptors shown here come from an adult with an advanced solid tumor such as melanoma, head and neck, liver or kidney cancer.

The V and J genes are TRBV7-9 and TRBJ2-3, with 11 bases lining up with TRBD2. Germline lookup yields CDR1 SEHNR and CDR2 FQNEAQ (reference sequence). There are 16 residues in the CDR3. The J segment lost 3 bases and the V segment lost 2 bases, leaving 4 bases of the junction unmatched. The CDR3 DNA reads as TGTGCCAGCAGCTTAAGGTCTAGCGGGGGGACAGATACGCAGTATTTT. Its translation is CASSLRSSGGTDTQYF.

The chain recombines TRBV27 with TRBJ1-1, with a weak D call TRBD1 (5 bases). Trimming removed 6 bases at V and 6 bases at J, with 11 bases between. The CDR3 covers 12 residues. Per the germline V gene, CDR1 is MNHEY and CDR2 is SMNVEV (reference sequence). The CDR3 here is CASRGQTPEAFF. Written as DNA, the CDR3 is TGTGCCAGCAGGGGGCAGACACCTGAAGCTTTCTTT.

There are a few counts of this clone. The CDR3 reads CASGPLGSYEQYF. The CDR3 coding sequence is TGTGCCAGTGGGCCCTTAGGGTCCTACGAGCAGTACTTC. The rearrangement joins TRBV10-3 to TRBJ2-7; no firm D call. This CDR3 is 13 amino acids long. The ends were cut back, 10 bases at V and 1 base at J, with 14 bases in the middle. The V gene's germline CDR1 is ENHRY and CDR2 SYGVKD.

This chain connects TRBV4-1 to TRBJ2-1; D may be TRBD1 or TRBD2 (6 bases each). With 0 bases removed from V and 6 bases from J, the gap between germline ends came to 12 bases. Germline V CDR1 and CDR2: MGHRA, YSYEKL. This CDR3 spans 15 amino acids. The CDR3 protein is CASSQDKGGGNEQFF. In DNA, the CDR3 is TGCGCCAGCAGCCAAGATAAGGGGGGCGGCAATGAGCAGTTCTTC.

The genes are TRBV30 and TRBJ2-7; no clear D gene. Trimming took 0 bases from V and 0 from J, leaving 3 bases between them. Germline-derived CDR1 and CDR2 are GTSNPN and SVGIG (reference sequence). This CDR3 has 12 residues. The CDR3 nucleotides read TGTGCCTGGAGTGTACTCTCCTACGAGCAGTACTTC. Amino acids: CAWSVLSYEQYF.

In nucleotides, the CDR3 is TGCAGCGTAGAGCAGGTTTCTAACTATGGCTACACCTTC. Protein product: CSVEQVSNYGYTF. This chain links TRBV29-1 with TRBJ1-2; D is ambiguous. V was clipped by 6 bases and J by 0 bases, with 11 bases between them. The CDR3 consists of 13 residues. CDR1 and CDR2 (germline): SQVTM, ANQGSEA.

The chain combines TRBV4-1 with TRBJ2-3, with D uncertain. The germline gives CDR1 MGHRA, CDR2 YSYEKL. The ends were cut back, 0 bases at V and 2 bases at J, with 9 bases in the middle. The CDR3 length is 15 residues. CDR3: CASSQDSKNTDTQYF. The CDR3, as DNA: TGCGCCAGCAGCCAAGATAGTAAGAACACAGATACGCAGTATTTT.

The chain couples TRBV7-2 to TRBJ2-7; D is uncertain. This CDR3 has 12 residues. V lost 8 bases, J lost 2 bases, and 10 bases lay in between. Germline V gives CDR1 SGHTA, CDR2 FQGNSA. In nucleotides, the CDR3 is TGTGCCAGCGGCCAGGTGACCTACGAGCAGTACTTC. Its translation is CASGQVTYEQYF.

The count of this clone is one. The genes are TRBV9 and TRBJ2-3; D possibly corresponds to TRBD1 (5 bases). Trimming cost V 0 bases and J 6 bases, with 5 bases left between them. This CDR3 contains 12 residues. Germline-derived CDR1 and CDR2 are SGDLS and YYNGEE. CDR3 sequence reads: CASSVGQDTQYF. In DNA form, the CDR3 reads TGTGCCAGCAGCGTAGGACAGGATACGCAGTATTTT.

The chain has TRBV2 and TRBJ2-7, with a possible D match to TRBD2 (6 bases). Trimming took off 5 bases at V and 10 bases at J, with 15 bases between the two ends. Germline CDR1 reads SNHLY; CDR2 reads FYNNEI. The CDR3 totals 12 residues. The CDR3 region has the DNA TGTGCCAGCAGTCGGAACCGGGACTTCCAGTACTTC. Translated: CASSRNRDFQYF. The variable domain in full, with the rest retrieved from reference TRBV2 and TRBJ2-7, is EPEVTQTPSHQVTQMGQEVILRCVPISNHLYFYWYRQILGQKVEFLVSFYNNEISEKSEIFDDQFSVERPDGSNFTLKIRSTKLEDSAMYFCASSRNRDFQYFGPGTRLTVT.

The rearrangement uses TRBV5-1 and TRBJ1-2; possible D gene TRBD1, 6 bases. The CDR3 has 17 amino acids. V lost 2 bases to trimming and J lost 9 bases, with 26 bases between them. Germline CDR1 reads SGHRS; CDR2 reads YFSETQ. Here the CDR3 DNA reads TGCGCCAGCAGCTTCGCCGGGACACCGACTCGAGGGGAAAGCTACACCTTC. Its translation: CASSFAGTPTRGESYTF.

The rearrangement joins TRBV27 to TRBJ2-7, with TRBD2 matching over 7 bases. V gave up 2 bases and J gave up 4 bases; unmatched junction bases: 5. The CDR3 covers 14 residues. Germline V lookup: CDR1 MNHEY, CDR2 SMNVEV (reference sequence). CDR3 amino acids: CASSLGRGEYEQYF. The CDR3 DNA reads as TGTGCCAGCAGTTTAGGCCGGGGGGAGTACGAGCAGTACTTC.

The rearrangement links TRBV7-9 to TRBJ1-1; 8 bases fit TRBD1. The CDR3 sequence is 12 residues long. Germline CDR1 and CDR2: SEHNR and FQNEAQ (reference sequence). J was trimmed by 8 bases and V by 4 bases; bases with no gene match: 3. CDR3 region: CASSSTGVEAFF. The CDR3 DNA follows: TGTGCCAGCAGCTCGACAGGGGTGGAAGCTTTCTTT.

A word on this clone: A read error may account for a junction end that differs from germline. The chain recombines TRBV6-6 with TRBJ2-7, with D unclear. There are 11 residues in the CDR3. The germline V gene encodes CDR1 MNHNY and CDR2 SVGAGI (reference sequence). The CDR3 DNA reads as TGTGCCAGCAGTTTCTTATGGAAGTGGGACTTC. Translation: CASSFLWKWDF.

The chain couples TRBV9 to TRBJ1-2; D uncertain. Trimming took off 0 bases at V and 5 bases at J, with 14 bases between the two ends. There are 15 residues in the CDR3. Germline V CDR1 and CDR2: SGDLS, YYNGEE. In nucleotides, the CDR3 is TGTGCCAGCAGCGTAGACCGGGAACAAACATATGGCTACACCTTC. Protein product: CASSVDREQTYGYTF.

This clone was seen only once. The chain couples TRBV12-5 to TRBJ2-1; D call uncertain. CDR1 LGHNT and CDR2 FRNRAP come from the germline V gene. Trimming took off 1 base at V and 6 bases at J, with 7 bases between the two ends. The CDR3 extends over 13 amino acids. The CDR3 region is CASGLERGNEQFF. CDR3 in DNA: TGTGCTAGTGGTTTGGAAAGAGGCAATGAGCAGTTCTTC.

The gene calls are TRBV11-1 and TRBJ2-7; a possible D gene is TRBD1 (5 bases). Germline assignment: CDR1 SGHAT and CDR2 FQDESV (reference sequence). The CDR3 runs 12 residues. V was trimmed by 3 bases and J by 5 bases, leaving 8 bases between them. The CDR3 DNA sequence: TGTGCCAGCAGCTTCCAGGGCGACGAGCAGTACTTC. Residues: CASSFQGDEQYF. The full variable domain, completed using reference TRBV11-1 and TRBJ2-7, is EAEVAQSPRYKITEKSQAVAFWCDPISGHATLYWYRQILGQGPELLVQFQDESVVDDSQLPKDRFSAERLKGVDSTLKIQPAELGDSAMYLCASSFQGDEQYFGPGTRLTVT.